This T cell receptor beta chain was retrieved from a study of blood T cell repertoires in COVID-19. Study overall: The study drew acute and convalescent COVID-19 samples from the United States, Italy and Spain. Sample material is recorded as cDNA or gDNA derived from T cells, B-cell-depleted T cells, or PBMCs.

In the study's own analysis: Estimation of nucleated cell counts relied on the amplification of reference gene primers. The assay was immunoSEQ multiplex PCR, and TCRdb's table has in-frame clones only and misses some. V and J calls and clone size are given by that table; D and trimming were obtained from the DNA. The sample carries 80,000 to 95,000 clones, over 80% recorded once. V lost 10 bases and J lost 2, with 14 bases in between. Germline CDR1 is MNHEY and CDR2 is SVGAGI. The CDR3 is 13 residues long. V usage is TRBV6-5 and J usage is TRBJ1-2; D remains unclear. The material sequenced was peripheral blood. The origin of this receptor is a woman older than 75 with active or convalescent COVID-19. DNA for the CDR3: TGTGCCACCAGGCCAACCCAGAACTATGGCTACACCTTC. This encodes CATRPTQNYGYTF.